These T cell receptor beta chains were read from a single sample in a study of blood T cell repertoires in COVID-19. The method was immunoSEQ multiplex PCR; TCRdb's version includes in-frame clones alone and lacks a portion of them. The sample shows hundreds of thousands of clones, approximately 90% of them seen only once. Sequenced sample: PBMCs or T cells enriched from blood (not recorded which). All receptors derive from a woman aged 18 to 35 who had recovered from COVID-19. The CDR3 runs from the conserved cysteine through the conserved F or W. Fields, in order: J gene, V gene, D gene, clone size, CDR3 DNA, CDR3 protein. A D gene is named only where the DNA matches it firmly. The size field is filled for only some rows; it gives once, few, many or a size class.

j_gene: TRBJ1-2
v_gene: TRBV14
d_gene: TRBD1
abundance: NA
CDR3nt: TGTGCCAGCAGCCATCAGACAGGGGGCGGTGGCTACACCTTC
CDR3aa: CASSHQTGGGGYTF

j_gene: TRBJ1-2
v_gene: TRBV15
d_gene: TRBD1
abundance: once
CDR3nt: TGTGCCACCAGCAGAGATCCCGGCAGGGGGTTAGGCTACACCTTC
CDR3aa: CATSRDPGRGLGYTF

j_gene: TRBJ1-2
v_gene: TRBV5-1
d_gene: NA
abundance: NA
CDR3nt: TGCGCCAGCAGCTTGGGATTTGGGGCATTCTATGGCTACACCTTC
CDR3aa: CASSLGFGAFYGYTF

j_gene: TRBJ2-7
v_gene: TRBV7-2
d_gene: NA
abundance: NA
CDR3nt: TGTGCCAGCAGCTCTCGTTTCGGGGGCTACGAGCAGTACTTC
CDR3aa: CASSSRFGGYEQYF

j_gene: TRBJ1-2
v_gene: TRBV11-3
d_gene: NA
abundance: NA
CDR3nt: TGTGCCAGCAGCTTAGGCCTTCCGGGGGGCTATGGCTACACCTTC
CDR3aa: CASSLGLPGGYGYTF

j_gene: TRBJ2-3
v_gene: TRBV6-9
d_gene: TRBD1
abundance: once
CDR3nt: TGTGCCAGCAACCAGGGACAGGCAAGGACAGATACGCAGTATTTT
CDR3aa: CASNQGQARTDTQYF

j_gene: TRBJ1-2
v_gene: TRBV29-1
d_gene: NA
abundance: once
CDR3nt: TGCAGCGTTGAAGATGCTAGGGGGAGAGGCGGCTACACCTTC
CDR3aa: CSVEDARGRGGYTF

j_gene: TRBJ1-2
v_gene: TRBV7-9
d_gene: NA
abundance: NA
CDR3nt: TGTGCCAGCAGCTCTCTCATCGGCTATGGCTACACCTTC
CDR3aa: CASSSLIGYGYTF

j_gene: TRBJ1-2
v_gene: TRBV10-3
d_gene: NA
abundance: NA
CDR3nt: TGTGCCATCAGTGAGTCTTCGGGGGACTATGGCTACACCTTC
CDR3aa: CAISESSGDYGYTF

j_gene: TRBJ1-6
v_gene: TRBV5-4
d_gene: NA
abundance: NA
CDR3nt: TGTGCCAGCAGACCTGGAGGGGCGCCCTCCATAAATTCACCCCTCCACTTT
CDR3aa: CASRPGGAPSINSPLHF

j_gene: TRBJ2-1
v_gene: TRBV7-8
d_gene: NA
abundance: NA
CDR3nt: TGTGCCAGCAGCCCTAAGACTAGTGATGAGCAGTTCTTC
CDR3aa: CASSPKTSDEQFF

j_gene: TRBJ2-7
v_gene: TRBV14
d_gene: TRBD1
abundance: NA
CDR3nt: TGTGCCAGCAGCCGAGACCGGGACAGGTCTTCCTACGAGCAGTACTTC
CDR3aa: CASSRDRDRSSYEQYF

j_gene: TRBJ1-5
v_gene: TRBV3-1/TRBV3-2
d_gene: TRBD1
abundance: NA
CDR3nt: TGTGCCAGGTCCCGGACAGGTTTCAATCAGCCCCAGCATTTT
CDR3aa: CARSRTGFNQPQHF

j_gene: TRBJ1-2
v_gene: TRBV21-1
d_gene: NA
abundance: NA
CDR3nt: TGTGCCAGCAGCAAAGTTAGTTTCTATGGCTACACCTTC
CDR3aa: CASSKVSFYGYTF

j_gene: TRBJ1-2
v_gene: TRBV7-8
d_gene: NA
abundance: NA
CDR3nt: TGTGCCAGCAGCTTAGCGAGTACAGTCCCCTATGGCTACACCTTC
CDR3aa: CASSLASTVPYGYTF

j_gene: TRBJ1-3
v_gene: TRBV5-4
d_gene: TRBD1
abundance: NA
CDR3nt: TGTGCCAGCAGCTTGGCTGGACAGGCTGGAAACACCATATATTTT
CDR3aa: CASSLAGQAGNTIYF

j_gene: TRBJ2-2
v_gene: TRBV11-2
d_gene: TRBD2
abundance: NA
CDR3nt: TGTGCCAGCTCAGCTTATGGACTAGCGGGGGACACCGGGGAGCTGTTTTTT
CDR3aa: CASSAYGLAGDTGELFF

j_gene: TRBJ2-4
v_gene: TRBV28
d_gene: NA
abundance: NA
CDR3nt: TGTGCCAGCAGTTCATTGGGGCTGCCCGTAGCCAAAAACATTCAGTACTTC
CDR3aa: CASSSLGLPVAKNIQYF

j_gene: TRBJ1-1
v_gene: TRBV28
d_gene: NA
abundance: NA
CDR3nt: TGTGCCAGCAGTTTTGGCAGAGAAGCTTTCTTT
CDR3aa: CASSFGREAFF

j_gene: TRBJ1-4
v_gene: TRBV6-5
d_gene: NA
abundance: NA
CDR3nt: TGTGCCAGCGCCAGAGGCAGGGCCAATGAAAAACTGTTTTTT
CDR3aa: CASARGRANEKLFF

j_gene: TRBJ1-1
v_gene: TRBV11-3
d_gene: NA
abundance: NA
CDR3nt: TGTGCCAGCAGCTTAGTCGGTGGGAACACTGAAGCTTTCTTT
CDR3aa: CASSLVGGNTEAFF

j_gene: TRBJ2-5
v_gene: TRBV4-2
d_gene: NA
abundance: NA
CDR3nt: TGTGCCAGCAGCCAAGATGGGGGTTTCCTGCGGGGCCTTGTGGAGACCCAGTACTTC
CDR3aa: CASSQDGGFLRGLVETQYF

j_gene: TRBJ2-5
v_gene: TRBV3-1/TRBV3-2
d_gene: TRBD2
abundance: NA
CDR3nt: TGTGCCAGCAGGTTAGCGGGACTTCAAGAGACCCAGTACTTC
CDR3aa: CASRLAGLQETQYF

j_gene: TRBJ2-3
v_gene: TRBV3-1/TRBV3-2
d_gene: TRBD2
abundance: NA
CDR3nt: TGTGCCAGCAGCCGCCGGACTAGCGGGAGATCAGATACGCAGTATTTT
CDR3aa: CASSRRTSGRSDTQYF

j_gene: TRBJ2-5
v_gene: TRBV11-1
d_gene: TRBD1
abundance: NA
CDR3nt: TGTGCCAGCAGCTTGGCAGGGGGCTTAGAGACCCAGTACTTC
CDR3aa: CASSLAGGLETQYF

j_gene: TRBJ1-4
v_gene: TRBV3-1/TRBV3-2
d_gene: TRBD1
abundance: NA
CDR3nt: TGTGCCAGCAGCCCACAGGGGGGTTATGAAAAACTGTTTTTT
CDR3aa: CASSPQGGYEKLFF

j_gene: TRBJ2-7
v_gene: TRBV5-8
d_gene: TRBD2
abundance: NA
CDR3nt: TGTGCCAGCAGAGAGCCGGGACTAGCCGCCTACGAGCAGTACTTC
CDR3aa: CASREPGLAAYEQYF

j_gene: TRBJ2-2
v_gene: TRBV14
d_gene: TRBD1
abundance: NA
CDR3nt: TGTGCCAGCAGCCCTACAGGGGGTGGCGGGGAGCTGTTTTTT
CDR3aa: CASSPTGGGGELFF

j_gene: TRBJ2-3
v_gene: TRBV3-1/TRBV3-2
d_gene: NA
abundance: NA
CDR3nt: TGTGCCAGCAGTCTCAGCGGTCCTAGCACAGATACGCAGTATTTT
CDR3aa: CASSLSGPSTDTQYF

j_gene: TRBJ2-1
v_gene: TRBV4-1
d_gene: NA
abundance: NA
CDR3nt: TGCGCCAGCAGCCAAGCCCACACCGCCCCCAATGAGCAGTTCTTC
CDR3aa: CASSQAHTAPNEQFF

j_gene: TRBJ1-1
v_gene: TRBV10-2
d_gene: NA
abundance: NA
CDR3nt: TGCGCCAGCAGTGAAGGATATGGGGCAGAATTAGCTTTCTTT
CDR3aa: CASSEGYGAELAFF